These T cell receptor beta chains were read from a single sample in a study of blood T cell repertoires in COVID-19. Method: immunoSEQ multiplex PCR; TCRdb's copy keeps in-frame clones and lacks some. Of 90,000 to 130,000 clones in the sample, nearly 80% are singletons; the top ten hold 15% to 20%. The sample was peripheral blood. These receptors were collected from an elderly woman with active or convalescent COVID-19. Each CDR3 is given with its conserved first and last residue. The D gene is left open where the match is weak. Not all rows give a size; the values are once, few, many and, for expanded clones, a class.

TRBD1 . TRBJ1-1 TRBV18 CASSGDGGQGYTEAFF TGTGCCAGCTCCGGGGATGGTGGACAGGGGTATACTGAAGCTTTCTTT
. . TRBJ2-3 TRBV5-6 CASSLDYKTQYF TGTGCCAGCAGCTTGGACTATAAAACGCAGTATTTT
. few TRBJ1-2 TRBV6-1 CASSEIAPNYGYTF TGTGCCAGCAGTGAAATCGCGCCTAACTATGGCTACACCTTC
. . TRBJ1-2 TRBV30 CAHLFLPGGYTF TGTGCCCACCTTTTCCTCCCAGGTGGCTACACCTTC
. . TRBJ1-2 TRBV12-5 CASGLTPGWRPRANYGYTF TGTGCTAGTGGTTTGACCCCGGGGTGGAGACCGCGAGCTAACTATGGCTACACCTTC
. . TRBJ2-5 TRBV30 CAWSVPPTPGETQYF TGTGCCTGGAGTGTACCGCCAACCCCCGGAGAGACCCAGTACTTC
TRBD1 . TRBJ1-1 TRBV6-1 CASSSQGVNTEAFF TGTGCCAGCAGTTCCCAGGGGGTGAACACTGAAGCTTTCTTT
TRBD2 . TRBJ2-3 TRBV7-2 CASSLVWLAGVTTQYF TGTGCCAGCAGCTTAGTTTGGCTAGCGGGAGTGACTACGCAGTATTTT
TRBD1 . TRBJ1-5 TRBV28 CASRPGGTGPYSNQPQHF TGTGCCAGCAGGCCCGGCGGGACAGGGCCATATAGCAATCAGCCCCAGCATTTT
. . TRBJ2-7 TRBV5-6 CASSSTGTAYEQYF TGTGCCAGCAGCTCCACCGGGACTGCTTACGAGCAGTACTTC
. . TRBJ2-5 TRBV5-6 CASSLGTIGETQYF TGTGCCAGCAGCCTGGGGACAATTGGAGAGACCCAGTACTTC
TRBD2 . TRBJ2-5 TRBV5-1 CASSATGLAGNQETQYF TGCGCCAGCAGCGCCACGGGACTAGCGGGCAACCAAGAGACCCAGTACTTC
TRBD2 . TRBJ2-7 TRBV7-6 CASSPRLAGVREQYF TGTGCCAGCAGCCCCCGACTAGCGGGAGTTCGCGAGCAGTACTTC
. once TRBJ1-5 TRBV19 CASRPRGAQGNQPQHF TGTGCCAGTAGACCTAGAGGGGCGCAGGGGAATCAGCCCCAGCATTTT
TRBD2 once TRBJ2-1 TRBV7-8 CASSLGTSGLSNEQFF TGTGCCAGCAGCTTAGGGACTAGCGGCCTTAGCAATGAGCAGTTCTTC
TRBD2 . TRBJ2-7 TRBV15 CATSRARLAGVVEQYF TGTGCCACCAGCAGAGCTCGACTAGCGGGAGTTGTCGAGCAGTACTTC
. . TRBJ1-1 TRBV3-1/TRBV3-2 CASSQVSGMGEAFF TGTGCCAGCAGCCAAGTGTCCGGGATGGGTGAAGCTTTCTTT